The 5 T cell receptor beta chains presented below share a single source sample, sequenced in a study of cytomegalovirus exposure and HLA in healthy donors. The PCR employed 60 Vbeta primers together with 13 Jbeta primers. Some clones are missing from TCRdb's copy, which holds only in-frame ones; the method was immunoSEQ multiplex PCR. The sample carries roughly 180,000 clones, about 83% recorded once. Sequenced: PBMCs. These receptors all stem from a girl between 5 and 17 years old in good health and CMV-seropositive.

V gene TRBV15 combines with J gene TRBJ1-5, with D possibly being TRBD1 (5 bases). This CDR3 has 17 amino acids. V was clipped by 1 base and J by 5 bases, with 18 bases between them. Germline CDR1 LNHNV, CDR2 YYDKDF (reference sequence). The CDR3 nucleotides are TGTGCCACCAGCAGAGCGCGGACCAAGGTAGGGGATCAGCCCCAGCATTTT. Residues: CATSRARTKVGDQPQHF.

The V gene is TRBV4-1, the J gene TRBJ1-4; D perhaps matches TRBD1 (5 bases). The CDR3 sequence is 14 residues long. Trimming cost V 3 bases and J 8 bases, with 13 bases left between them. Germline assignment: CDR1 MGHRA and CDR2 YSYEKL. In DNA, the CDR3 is TGCGCCAGCAGCCAGGCCGGAGGGGAGGAAAAACTGTTTTTT. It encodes CASSQAGGEEKLFF.

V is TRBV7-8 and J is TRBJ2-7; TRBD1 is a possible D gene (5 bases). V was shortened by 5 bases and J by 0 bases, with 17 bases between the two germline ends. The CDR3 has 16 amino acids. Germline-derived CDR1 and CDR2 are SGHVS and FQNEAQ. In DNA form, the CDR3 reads TGTGCCAGCAGCACAACGACAGAGAGAAGCTCCTACGAGCAGTACTTC. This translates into CASSTTTERSSYEQYF.

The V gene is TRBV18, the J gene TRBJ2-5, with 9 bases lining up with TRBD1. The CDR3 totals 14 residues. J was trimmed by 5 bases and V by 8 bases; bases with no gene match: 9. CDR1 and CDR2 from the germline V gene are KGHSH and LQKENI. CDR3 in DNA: TGTGCCAGCAACCGGGACAGGGCCGTGGAGACCCAGTACTTC. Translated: CASNRDRAVETQYF.

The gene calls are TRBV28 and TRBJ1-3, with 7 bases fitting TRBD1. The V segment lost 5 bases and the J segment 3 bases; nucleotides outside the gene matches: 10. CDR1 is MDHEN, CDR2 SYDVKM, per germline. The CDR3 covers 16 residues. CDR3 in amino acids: CASSRTGSDDGNTIYF. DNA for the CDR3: TGTGCCAGCAGTAGGACAGGTAGTGATGATGGAAACACCATATATTTT.